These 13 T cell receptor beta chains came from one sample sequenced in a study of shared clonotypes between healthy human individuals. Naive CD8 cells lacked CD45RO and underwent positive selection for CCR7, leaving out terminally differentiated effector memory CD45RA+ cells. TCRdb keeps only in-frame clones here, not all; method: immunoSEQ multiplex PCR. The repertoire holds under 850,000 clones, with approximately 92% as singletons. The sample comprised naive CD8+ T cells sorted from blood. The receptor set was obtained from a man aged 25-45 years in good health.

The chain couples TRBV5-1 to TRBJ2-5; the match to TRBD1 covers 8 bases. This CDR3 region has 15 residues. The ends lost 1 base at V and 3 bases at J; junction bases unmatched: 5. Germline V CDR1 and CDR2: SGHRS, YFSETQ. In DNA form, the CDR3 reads TGCGCCAGCAGCTTGCTTTACAGGGGGGAAGAGACCCAGTACTTC. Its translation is CASSLLYRGEETQYF.

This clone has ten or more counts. The CDR3 bases are TGTGCCAGCAGCTCCAGGACTAGCGGGACCAGCAATGAGCAGTTCTTC. Protein: CASSSRTSGTSNEQFF. The chain employs TRBV7-9 and TRBJ2-1; TRBD2 matches at 12 bases. CDR1 is SEHNR, CDR2 FQNEAQ, per germline (reference sequence). V shed 4 bases, J shed 6 bases, and the junction held 7 bases outside the gene matches. This CDR3 comprises 16 residues.

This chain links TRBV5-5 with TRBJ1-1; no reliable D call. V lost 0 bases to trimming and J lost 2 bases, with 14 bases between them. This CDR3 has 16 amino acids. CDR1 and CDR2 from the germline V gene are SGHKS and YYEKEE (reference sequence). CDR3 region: CASSLDPFLTNTEAFF. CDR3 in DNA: TGTGCCAGCAGCTTGGACCCTTTCCTCACCAACACTGAAGCTTTCTTT.

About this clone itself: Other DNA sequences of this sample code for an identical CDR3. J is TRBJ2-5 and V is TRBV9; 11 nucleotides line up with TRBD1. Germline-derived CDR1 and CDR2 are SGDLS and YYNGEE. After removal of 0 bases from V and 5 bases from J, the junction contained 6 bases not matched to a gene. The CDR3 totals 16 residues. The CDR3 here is CASSVEDRGLQETQYF. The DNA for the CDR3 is TGTGCCAGCAGCGTAGAGGACAGGGGGCTTCAGGAGACCCAGTACTTC.

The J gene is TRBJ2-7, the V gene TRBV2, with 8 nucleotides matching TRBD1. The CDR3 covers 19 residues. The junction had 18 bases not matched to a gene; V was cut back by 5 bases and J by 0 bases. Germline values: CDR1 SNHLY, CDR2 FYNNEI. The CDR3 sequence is CASSSRGTGLNDYSYEQYF. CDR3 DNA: TGTGCCAGCAGTAGCCGCGGGACAGGCCTAAACGACTACTCCTACGAGCAGTACTTC.

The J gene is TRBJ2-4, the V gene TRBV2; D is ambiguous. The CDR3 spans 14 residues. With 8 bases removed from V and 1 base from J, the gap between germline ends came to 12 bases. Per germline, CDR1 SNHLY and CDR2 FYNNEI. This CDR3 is CASYRLGAKNIQYF. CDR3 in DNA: TGTGCCAGCTACCGCCTGGGCGCCAAAAACATTCAGTACTTC.

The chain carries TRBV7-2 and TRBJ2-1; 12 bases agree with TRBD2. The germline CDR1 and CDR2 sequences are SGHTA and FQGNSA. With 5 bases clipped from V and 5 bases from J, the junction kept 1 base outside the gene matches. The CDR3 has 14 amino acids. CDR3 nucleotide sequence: TGTGCCAGCAGCGGACTAGCGGGAAACAATGAGCAGTTCTTC. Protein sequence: CASSGLAGNNEQFF.

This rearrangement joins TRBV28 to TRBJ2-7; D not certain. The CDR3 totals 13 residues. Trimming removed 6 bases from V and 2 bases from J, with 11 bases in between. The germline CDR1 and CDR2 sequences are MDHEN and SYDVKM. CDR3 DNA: TGTGCCAGCAGGTTGGGCGGAGCCTACGAGCAGTACTTC. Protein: CASRLGGAYEQYF.

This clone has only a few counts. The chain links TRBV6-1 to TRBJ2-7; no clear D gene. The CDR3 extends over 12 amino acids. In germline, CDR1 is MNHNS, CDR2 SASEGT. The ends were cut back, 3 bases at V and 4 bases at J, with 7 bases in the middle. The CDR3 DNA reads TGTGCCAGCAGTGATTTACGGTACGAGCAGTACTTC. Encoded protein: CASSDLRYEQYF.

The CDR3 here is CASSKGTILALEQYF. CDR3 sequence (DNA): TGTGCCAGCAGTAAAGGGACAATTCTGGCTCTCGAGCAGTACTTC. The rearrangement uses TRBV2 and TRBJ2-7; D perhaps matches TRBD1 (6 bases). V lost 5 bases and J 6 bases, leaving 20 bases between the germline ends. CDR3 length: 15 amino acids. Germline V lookup: CDR1 SNHLY, CDR2 FYNNEI.

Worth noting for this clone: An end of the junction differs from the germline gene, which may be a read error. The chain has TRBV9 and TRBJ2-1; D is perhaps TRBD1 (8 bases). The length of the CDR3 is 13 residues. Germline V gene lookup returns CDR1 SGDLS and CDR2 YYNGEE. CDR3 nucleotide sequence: TGTGCCAGCACCCTAGGGGGGGACAGGCATAAGGTCTTC. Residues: CASTLGGDRHKVF.

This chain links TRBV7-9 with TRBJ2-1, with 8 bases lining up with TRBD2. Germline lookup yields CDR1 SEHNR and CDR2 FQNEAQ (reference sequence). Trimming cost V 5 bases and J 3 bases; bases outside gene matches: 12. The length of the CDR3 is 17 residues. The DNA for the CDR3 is TGTGCCAGCAGCCCTTTGGGAGCGGGAGTGTACTACAATGAGCAGTTCTTC. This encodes CASSPLGAGVYYNEQFF.

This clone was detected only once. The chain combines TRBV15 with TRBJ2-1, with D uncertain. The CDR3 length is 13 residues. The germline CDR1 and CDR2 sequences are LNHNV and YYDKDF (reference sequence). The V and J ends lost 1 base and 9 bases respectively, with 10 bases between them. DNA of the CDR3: TGTGCCACCAGCAGAGTTTCAGCGACTGAGCAGTTCTTC. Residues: CATSRVSATEQFF. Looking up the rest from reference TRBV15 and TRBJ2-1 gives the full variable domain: DAMVIQNPRYQVTQFGKPVTLSCSQTLNHNVMYWYQQKSSQAPKLLFHYYDKDFNNEADTPDNFQSRRPNTSFCFLDIRSPGLGDTAMYLCATSRVSATEQFFGPGTRLTVL.